Listed here are 20 T cell receptor beta chains from one sample, sequenced in a study of blood T cell repertoires in COVID-19. Only in-frame clones appear in the TCRdb table, and some are missing; sequencing was by immunoSEQ multiplex PCR. The sample records around 46,000 clones, about 85% being singletons. The specimen was peripheral blood. These receptors came from a man aged 35 to 55 with active COVID-19.

The V and J genes are TRBV7-3 and TRBJ2-1, with TRBD1 matching over 9 bases. Germline trimming cut 5 bases from V and 3 bases from J; bases unmatched to any gene: 5. Germline loops: CDR1 SGHTA, CDR2 FQGTGA. CDR3 size: 15 residues. The CDR3 reads CASSEGTGNYNEQFF. In nucleotides, the CDR3 is TGTGCCAGCAGCGAAGGGACAGGGAACTACAATGAGCAGTTCTTC. Using reference TRBV7-3 and TRBJ2-1 for the parts outside the CDR3, the full variable domain is GAGVSQTPSNKVTEKGKYVELRCDPISGHTALYWYRQSLGQGPEFLIYFQGTGAADDSGLPNDRFFAVRPEGSVSTLKIQRTERGDSAVYLCASSEGTGNYNEQFFGPGTRLTVL.

The chain carries TRBV20-1 and TRBJ1-1; D uncertain. The germline CDR1 and CDR2 sequences are DFQATT and SNEGSKA (reference sequence). Trimming pared 2 bases from V and 7 bases from J, leaving 8 bases between. The CDR3 sequence is 11 residues long. CDR3 coding DNA: TGCAGTGCTAGAATCCGAGGTGAAGCTTTCTTT. Protein: CSARIRGEAFF.

J is TRBJ2-1 and V is TRBV4-2, with TRBD1 as a possible D gene (7 bases). Trimming took 4 bases from V and 15 from J, leaving 25 bases between them. Germline CDR1 and CDR2: LGHNA and YNFKEQ. This CDR3 spans 15 amino acids. CDR3 nucleotides: TGTGCCAGCAGCCGCGGGACAGTTCGTTTCTGGCCCCGGTTCTTC. Amino acids: CASSRGTVRFWPRFF.

The chain couples TRBV7-9 to TRBJ1-4, with 7 bases lining up with TRBD1. The CDR3 is 15 amino acids. Germline loops: CDR1 SEHNR, CDR2 FQNEAQ (reference sequence). The V segment lost 5 bases and the J segment 4 bases; nucleotides outside the gene matches: 7. The CDR3 DNA sequence: TGTGCCAGCAGCCTGGGGGACAGCCTTAATGAAAAACTGTTTTTT. It yields the protein CASSLGDSLNEKLFF.

The chain uses TRBV4-1 and TRBJ2-1; 12 bases fit TRBD2. Per germline, CDR1 MGHRA and CDR2 YSYEKL. Unmatched junction bases numbered 15, after V lost 4 bases and J lost 8 bases. The CDR3 has 18 residues. CDR3 loop: CASSPRTSGTGAGDEQFF. In DNA form, the CDR3 reads TGCGCCAGCAGCCCCCGGACTAGCGGGACTGGAGCAGGGGATGAGCAGTTCTTC.

The chain is built from TRBV6-6 and TRBJ2-3; 8 bases are a match to TRBD2. The CDR3 spans 18 residues. Trimming cost V 5 bases and J 0 bases; bases outside gene matches: 13. Germline V gene data show CDR1 as MNHNY and CDR2 as SVGAGI (reference sequence). The chain's CDR3 is CASSPRVRGRYSTDTQYF. The CDR3 DNA sequence: TGTGCCAGCAGTCCCCGGGTTCGCGGGAGGTATAGCACAGATACGCAGTATTTT.

This sequence joins TRBV29-1 and TRBJ2-1, with 8 bases aligning to TRBD1. The length of the CDR3 is 15 residues. The V gene end was trimmed by 4 bases and the J gene end by 4 bases; junction bases not matched to a gene: 9. CDR1 and CDR2 from the germline V gene are SQVTM and ANQGSEA. CDR3 sequence (DNA): TGCAGCGTTGCCCCCTCAGGGGGCGGGTACAATGAGCAGTTCTTC. Residues: CSVAPSGGGYNEQFF.

The CDR3 region is CASSYVLGQDYGYTF. The CDR3 nucleotides read TGTGCCAGCAGTTACGTCCTTGGACAGGACTATGGCTACACCTTC. The gene calls are TRBV6-6 and TRBJ1-2, with TRBD1 matching 7 bases. The CDR3 loop spans 15 amino acids. Germline V gene lookup returns CDR1 MNHNY and CDR2 SVGAGI (reference sequence). V was pared by 2 bases and J by 3 bases, with 6 bases of the junction left unmatched.

The chain couples TRBV19 to TRBJ2-3, with 15 bases aligning to TRBD2. From germline, CDR1 is LNHDA and CDR2 SQIVND (reference sequence). The CDR3 spans 17 residues. The ends lost 8 bases at V and 5 bases at J; junction bases unmatched: 11. CDR3 region: CASGLAGGHNKGDTQYF. DNA for the CDR3: TGTGCCAGTGGACTAGCGGGAGGGCATAATAAGGGAGATACGCAGTATTTT.

The V and J genes are TRBV4-1 and TRBJ2-5; D perhaps matches TRBD2 (6 bases). V lost 4 bases and J lost 1, with 19 bases in between. The CDR3 runs to 17 residues. Looked up from germline, CDR1 is MGHRA and CDR2 is YSYEKL. CDR3 loop: CASSPNTGLGGQETQYF. The DNA of the CDR3 is TGCGCCAGCAGCCCTAACACGGGGTTGGGAGGCCAAGAGACCCAGTACTTC.

In this sample, this clone turned up once. This rearrangement joins TRBV4-2 to TRBJ2-1; 9 bases are shared with TRBD2. V lost 2 bases, J lost 4 bases, and 0 bases stayed unmatched. The CDR3 contains 14 residues. Germline CDR1 reads LGHNA; CDR2 reads YNFKEQ. This chain's CDR3 is CASSQTSGYNEQFF. The CDR3 DNA reads TGTGCCAGCAGCCAAACTAGCGGGTACAATGAGCAGTTCTTC.

This chain uses TRBV7-3 with TRBJ2-3; TRBD2 matches 11 bases. The CDR3 runs to 15 residues. The junction had 5 bases not matched to a gene; V was cut back by 3 bases and J by 6 bases. Germline CDR1 reads SGHTA; CDR2 reads FQGTGA. In DNA form, the CDR3 reads TGTGCCAGCAGCTTCACTAGCGGGAGCTCGGATACGCAGTATTTT. Translation: CASSFTSGSSDTQYF.

This chain joins TRBV11-2 and TRBJ2-1; 13 bases fit TRBD2. The V gene's germline CDR1 is SGHAT and CDR2 FQNNGV. This CDR3 spans 15 amino acids. V lost 6 bases and J lost 7; bases outside the gene matches: 6. CDR3 nucleotides: TGTGCCAGCAGACTAGCGGGAGGGAGTGAAAATGAGCAGTTCTTC. As protein: CASRLAGGSENEQFF.

This chain joins TRBV18 and TRBJ2-1, with 8 bases that match TRBD1. V was clipped by 3 bases and J by 3 bases; unmatched bases: 7. CDR1 and CDR2 (germline): KGHSH, LQKENI. The CDR3 consists of 16 residues. In nucleotides, the CDR3 is TGTGCCAGCTCACCTTTGGACAGGGTGGGCTACAATGAGCAGTTCTTC. Amino acid sequence: CASSPLDRVGYNEQFF.

This chain connects TRBV18 to TRBJ1-3, with 8 nucleotides matching TRBD1. The CDR3 contains 21 residues. After removal of 2 bases from V and 5 bases from J, the junction contained 23 bases not matched to a gene. Germline values: CDR1 KGHSH, CDR2 LQKENI. As DNA, the CDR3 is TGTGCCAGCTCACCAACTATAATCGCTCCAGGGACAGGACCTATCAGAAACACCATATATTTT. Amino acid sequence: CASSPTIIAPGTGPIRNTIYF.

This clone has more than one count but fewer than ten. J is TRBJ2-1 and V is TRBV4-1; 7 nucleotides match TRBD2. Per germline, CDR1 MGHRA and CDR2 YSYEKL. The CDR3 covers 14 residues. J was trimmed by 5 bases and V by 4 bases; bases with no gene match: 5. The CDR3: CASSPLTSHNEQFF. The CDR3, as DNA: TGCGCCAGCAGCCCTTTGACTAGCCACAATGAGCAGTTCTTC.

The chain uses TRBV11-2 and TRBJ1-1; TRBD1 might be the D (6 bases). This CDR3 has 13 amino acids. Germline V gene data show CDR1 as SGHAT and CDR2 as FQNNGV. Between the trimmed V and J ends, which lost 5 bases and 7 bases, there was a span of 14 bases. CDR3 nucleotides: TGTGCCAGCAGCAAAACAGGGCAGCGTGAAGCTTTCTTT. Amino acids: CASSKTGQREAFF.

V usage is TRBV5-4 and J usage is TRBJ1-1; TRBD1 aligns across 10 bases. The J segment lost 4 bases and the V segment lost 4 bases, leaving 4 bases of the junction unmatched. Germline loops: CDR1 SGHNT, CDR2 YYREEE (reference sequence). The CDR3 has 14 residues. The CDR3 nucleotides are TGTGCCAGCAGCCTGACAGGGGGCTTCACTGAAGCTTTCTTT. Protein product: CASSLTGGFTEAFF.

The gene calls are TRBV19 and TRBJ2-7, with D tentatively TRBD2 (6 bases). V was shortened by 3 bases and J by 3 bases, with 18 bases between the two germline ends. Germline V CDR1 and CDR2: LNHDA, SQIVND (reference sequence). This CDR3 has 16 amino acids. The CDR3, as DNA: TGTGCCAGTAGTATGTTATTCGGGGGAAGCAGCTACGAGCAGTACTTC. Its protein is CASSMLFGGSSYEQYF.

The chain links TRBV28 to TRBJ2-1; 8 bases map to TRBD2. The germline CDR1 and CDR2 sequences are MDHEN and SYDVKM. J lost 7 bases, V lost 4 bases, and 15 bases had no gene match. CDR3 length: 17 amino acids. The CDR3 region is CASSSLLEGLVSNEQFF. In DNA form, the CDR3 reads TGTGCCAGCAGTTCTCTACTCGAGGGACTAGTCTCGAATGAGCAGTTCTTC.